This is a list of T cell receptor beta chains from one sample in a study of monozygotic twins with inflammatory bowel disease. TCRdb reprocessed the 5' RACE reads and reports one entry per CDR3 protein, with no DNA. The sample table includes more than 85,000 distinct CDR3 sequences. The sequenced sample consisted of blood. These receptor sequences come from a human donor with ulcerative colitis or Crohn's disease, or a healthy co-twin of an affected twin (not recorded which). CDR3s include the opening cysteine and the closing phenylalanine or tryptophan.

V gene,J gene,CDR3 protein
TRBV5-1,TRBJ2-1,CASSLPRGGTYNEQFF
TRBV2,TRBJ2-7,CASSVAVTYEQYF
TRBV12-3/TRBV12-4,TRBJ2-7,CASSPRDRYEQYF
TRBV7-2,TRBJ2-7,CASSRGNLGEQYF
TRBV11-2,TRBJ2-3,CASSPNPGLAGEADTQYF
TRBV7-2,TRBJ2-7,CASSLAPFTYEQYF
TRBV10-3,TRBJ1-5,CATRDRVGQPQHF
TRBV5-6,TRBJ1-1,CASSLWTGADTEAFF
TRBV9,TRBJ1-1,CASSIGAGQISEAFF
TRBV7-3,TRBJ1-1,CASSLFRVADTEAFF
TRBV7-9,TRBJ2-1,CASSLGQGGILYNEQFF
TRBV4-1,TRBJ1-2,CASSQTDGLGNYGYTF
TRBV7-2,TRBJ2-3,CASSPPAGVTDTQYF
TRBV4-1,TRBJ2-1,CASSQPRDRYNEQFF
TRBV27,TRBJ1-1,CASSLDRANTEAFF
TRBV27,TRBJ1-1,CASRQRNTEAFF
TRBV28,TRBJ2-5,CASSHGLAAETQYF
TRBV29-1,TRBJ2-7,CSVVPTVHEQYF
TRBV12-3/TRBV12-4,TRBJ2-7,CASSLNPYEQYF
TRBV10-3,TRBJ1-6,CAISESRDRSRSSYNSPLHF
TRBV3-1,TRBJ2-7,CASSYRQFYEQYF
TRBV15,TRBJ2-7,CATRTLATYEQNF
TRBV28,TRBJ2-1,CASSLAVAYNEQFF
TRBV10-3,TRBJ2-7,CAIREGGALSSYEQYF
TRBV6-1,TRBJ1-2,CASRALTTTDQGTNYGYTF
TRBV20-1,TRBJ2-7,CSAGTSGRVEYF
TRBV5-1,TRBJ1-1,CASSPNLQVNTEAFF
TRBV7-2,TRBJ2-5,CASSLYQETQYF
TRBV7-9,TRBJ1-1,CASSLEGGSTEAFF
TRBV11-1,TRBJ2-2,CASSLAVFGTGGASGELFF
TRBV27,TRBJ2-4,CASSFDRMGIQYF
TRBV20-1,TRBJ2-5,CSARPRETQYF
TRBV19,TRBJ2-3,CASLKRDQPGDTQYF
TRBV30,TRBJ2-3,CAWSGVTTDTQYF